The 19 T cell receptor beta chains reported below all come from one sample, sequenced in a study of CD8 T cells in Susac syndrome. Reverse transcription of roughly 0.5 to 1 ug RNA was carried out with random hexamers. TCRdb used MiXCR to reprocess the immunoSEQ multiplex PCR reads, holding one entry per CDR3 protein. The data contain around 180,000 distinct CDR3 sequences, 85% to 95% of them singletons. The sequencing input was CD8+ T cells from PBMCs. These receptors were collected from a human donor with multiple sclerosis.

V gene TRBV4-1 combines with J gene TRBJ2-7; possible D gene TRBD2, 6 bases. The CDR3 length is 15 residues. Germline CDR1 is MGHRA and CDR2 is YSYEKL. V lost 0 bases and J 3 bases, leaving 12 bases between the germline ends. The CDR3 DNA is TGCGCCAGCAGCCAAGATGAGGGTAGCGGCTACGAGCAGTACTTC. It encodes CASSQDEGSGYEQYF.

The rearrangement uses TRBV7-2 and TRBJ1-2; TRBD1 aligns across 7 bases. Germline loops: CDR1 SGHTA, CDR2 FQGNSA. This CDR3 contains 17 residues. V shed 5 bases and J 4 bases; nucleotides not matched to a gene: 16. The CDR3 coding sequence is TGTGCCAGCAGCCCCCCTACGGGACAGAGACAACGCTATGGCTACACCTTC. Its translation is CASSPPTGQRQRYGYTF.

V and J are TRBV6-5 and TRBJ2-5; no firm D call. V was clipped by 2 bases and J by 0 bases, with 7 bases between them. The CDR3 covers 14 residues. The V gene's germline CDR1 is MNHEY and CDR2 SVGAGI. The CDR3 here is CASSYAPYQETQYF. The CDR3 nucleotides read TGTGCCAGCAGTTACGCCCCGTACCAAGAGACCCAGTACTTC.

The rearrangement joins TRBV29-1 to TRBJ1-2, with D perhaps TRBD1 (5 bases). V shed 4 bases and J shed 2 bases, with 20 bases lying between them. The CDR3 length is 16 residues. Germline values: CDR1 SQVTM, CDR2 ANQGSEA. The DNA for the CDR3 is TGCAGCGTTGCAGCGATAATGTCCGGGGGGAACTATGGCTACACCTTC. This sequence encodes CSVAAIMSGGNYGYTF.

V usage is TRBV20-1 and J usage is TRBJ2-1; D call uncertain. V dropped 1 base and J dropped 4 bases, with 5 bases sitting between them. CDR1 DFQATT and CDR2 SNEGSKA come from the germline V gene (reference sequence). This CDR3 has 12 residues. In nucleotides, the CDR3 is TGCAGTGCTAGAGGACTTTACAATGAGCAGTTCTTC. Protein sequence: CSARGLYNEQFF.

The gene calls are TRBV28 and TRBJ2-1, with 11 bases fitting TRBD2. The CDR3 is 15 residues long. The germline gives CDR1 MDHEN, CDR2 SYDVKM. V trimming: 6 bases; J trimming: 7 bases; junction bases outside the gene matches: 8. CDR3 residues: CASSRPLAGGNEQFF. CDR3 nucleotide sequence: TGTGCCAGCAGCCGACCCCTAGCGGGAGGTAATGAGCAGTTCTTC.

CDR3: CASGVAGDTDTQYF. CDR3 nucleotides: TGTGCCAGTGGGGTAGCGGGGGACACAGATACGCAGTATTTT. The chain recombines TRBV5-6 with TRBJ2-3, with 9 bases that match TRBD2. Per the germline V gene, CDR1 is SGHDT and CDR2 is YYEEEE. This CDR3 comprises 14 residues. V lost 8 bases and J lost 2; bases outside the gene matches: 6. The variable domain in full, with the rest retrieved from reference TRBV5-6 and TRBJ2-3, is DAGVTQSPTHLIKTRGQQVTLRCSPKSGHDTVSWYQQALGQGPQFIFQYYEEEERQRGNFPDRFSGHQFPNYSSELNVNALLLGDSALYLCASGVAGDTDTQYFGPGTRLTVL.

The chain carries TRBV7-9 and TRBJ1-1; D not certain. This CDR3 spans 13 amino acids. V lost 6 bases and J lost 7, with 15 bases in between. Germline CDR1 is SEHNR and CDR2 is FQNEAQ (reference sequence). The CDR3 sequence is CASRPSGRIEAFF. In DNA, the CDR3 is TGTGCCAGCAGACCCTCCGGACGGATTGAAGCTTTCTTT. Using reference TRBV7-9 and TRBJ1-1 for the parts outside the CDR3, the full variable domain is DTGVSQNPRHKITKRGQNVTFRCDPISEHNRLYWYRQTLGQGPEFLTYFQNEAQLEKSRLLSDRFSAERPKGSFSTLEIQRTEQGDSAMYLCASRPSGRIEAFFGQGTRLTVV.

V and J are TRBV29-1 and TRBJ2-1, with 14 bases fitting TRBD2. The length of the CDR3 is 16 residues. V shed 4 bases, J shed 0 bases, and the junction held 2 bases outside the gene matches. CDR1 and CDR2 (germline): SQVTM, ANQGSEA. CDR3 loop: CSVGGTSGGSYNEQFF. The CDR3 DNA reads TGCAGCGTTGGAGGGACTAGCGGGGGCTCCTACAATGAGCAGTTCTTC.

This chain links TRBV10-2 with TRBJ1-4; no clear D gene. The CDR3 has 12 amino acids. Trimming took off 3 bases at V and 4 bases at J, with 3 bases between the two ends. The germline gives CDR1 WSHSY, CDR2 SAAADI. The chain's CDR3 is CASSENNEKLFF. The CDR3 DNA reads TGCGCCAGCAGTGAAAATAATGAAAAACTGTTTTTT.

The genes are TRBV30 and TRBJ1-3, with 7 bases aligning to TRBD1. Trimming took 7 bases from V and 0 from J; bases not matched to a gene: 6. The germline CDR1 and CDR2 sequences are GTSNPN and SVGIG (reference sequence). This CDR3 spans 14 amino acids. Here the CDR3 DNA reads TGTGCCTTAGGAAGGGACAGCTCTGGAAACACCATATATTTT. Its translation: CALGRDSSGNTIYF.

The chain couples TRBV20-1 to TRBJ2-5, with D unresolved. Trimming cost V 5 bases and J 1 base, with 11 bases left between them. The germline gives CDR1 DFQATT, CDR2 SNEGSKA (reference sequence). This CDR3 is 13 amino acids long. DNA for the CDR3: TGCAGTGCTGAGGACGGCCCCCAAGAGACCCAGTACTTC. Its translation is CSAEDGPQETQYF.

This chain links TRBV20-1 with TRBJ1-3; TRBD1 agrees at 8 bases. Germline CDR1 reads DFQATT; CDR2 reads SNEGSKA (reference sequence). The CDR3 runs 16 residues. V gave up 2 bases and J gave up 0 bases; unmatched junction bases: 6. Written as DNA, the CDR3 is TGCAGTGCTAGATCGGACAGGGCCTACTCTGGAAACACCATATATTTT. Its translation is CSARSDRAYSGNTIYF.

The rearrangement links TRBV29-1 to TRBJ2-1, with D possibly TRBD2 on 6 matching bases. The V end lost 4 bases, the J end lost 2 bases, and 9 bases lay between the germline ends. The germline V gene has CDR1 SQVTM and CDR2 ANQGSEA. This CDR3 is 13 amino acids long. The CDR3 bases are TGCAGCGTTGCGGGAGAACCCTACAATGAGCAGTTCTTC. Translating it yields CSVAGEPYNEQFF.

The chain joins TRBV20-1 to TRBJ1-2; perhaps TRBD1 as D (5 bases). V gave up 3 bases and J gave up 10 bases, with 12 bases separating them. CDR3 length: 11 amino acids. From germline, CDR1 is DFQATT and CDR2 SNEGSKA (reference sequence). CDR3 DNA sequence: TGCAGTGCTAGGACCGGGACGCCCTACACCTTC. This gives the protein CSARTGTPYTF.

This clonotype was counted a single time. The chain combines TRBV30 with TRBJ1-1; maybe TRBD1 (5 bases). The CDR3 extends over 13 amino acids. V lost 1 base to trimming and J lost 4 bases, with 10 bases between them. Germline lookup yields CDR1 GTSNPN and CDR2 SVGIG (reference sequence). This chain's CDR3 is CAWSEGVGTEAFF. In nucleotides, the CDR3 is TGTGCCTGGAGTGAAGGGGTGGGCACTGAAGCTTTCTTT.

The rearrangement joins TRBV7-8 to TRBJ2-1; unclear D gene. Trimming left V 1 base short and J 3 bases short, with 4 bases between. In germline, CDR1 is SGHVS, CDR2 FQNEAQ. The CDR3 extends over 13 amino acids. The CDR3 region has the DNA TGTGCCAGCAGCTTAGTCGACTACAATGAGCAGTTCTTC. It is translated as CASSLVDYNEQFF.

This sequence joins TRBV2 and TRBJ2-7; TRBD2 matches 9 bases. J lost 5 bases, V lost 3 bases, and 5 bases had no gene match. Germline CDR1 SNHLY, CDR2 FYNNEI. The CDR3 spans 14 residues. CDR3 DNA sequence: TGTGCCAGCAGTGAGTTAGCGGGGGCTCACGAGCAGTACTTC. This encodes CASSELAGAHEQYF.

The chain is built from TRBV28 and TRBJ2-7; D is ambiguous. Looked up from germline, CDR1 is MDHEN and CDR2 is SYDVKM. V was pared by 5 bases and J by 2 bases, with 13 bases between. The CDR3 runs 14 residues. The CDR3 protein is CASSPAEGAYEQYF. For the CDR3, the DNA is TGTGCCAGCAGTCCGGCCGAAGGCGCCTACGAGCAGTACTTC.